This TCR beta chain appears in the sequencing data of a study of radiotherapy plus CTLA-4 blockade in lung cancer. Study-wide background: The study recorded objective responses in about 20% of patients and disease control in around 31%. Study-wide findings and caveats: Blood saw expansion of tumor-derived TCR clones after radiotherapy plus ipilimumab.

People whose metastatic non-small-cell lung cancer was chemo-refractory got focal radiation along with CTLA-4 blockade by ipilimumab. Of note for this clone: No antigen is known for it.

Data came from immunoSEQ multiplex PCR; TCRdb stores just in-frame clones and leaves some out. The repertoire holds more than 50,000 clones, 60% to 80% seen once, with about 3.1% in the top ten. Germline V gene data show CDR1 as LNHDA and CDR2 as SQIVND (reference sequence). J lost 2 bases, V lost 5 bases, and 4 bases had no gene match. There are 14 residues in the CDR3. Sequenced material: peripheral blood, taken from a patient treated with radiotherapy plus ipilimumab. The rearrangement links TRBV19 to TRBJ2-7; TRBD1 aligns across 9 bases. The sequence derives from a human donor with non-small cell lung cancer who had a complete response to radiotherapy plus ipilimumab. The CDR3 loop reads CASSAGTGTYEQYF. CDR3 nucleotide sequence: TGTGCCAGTAGTGCCGGGACAGGGACCTACGAGCAGTACTTC.